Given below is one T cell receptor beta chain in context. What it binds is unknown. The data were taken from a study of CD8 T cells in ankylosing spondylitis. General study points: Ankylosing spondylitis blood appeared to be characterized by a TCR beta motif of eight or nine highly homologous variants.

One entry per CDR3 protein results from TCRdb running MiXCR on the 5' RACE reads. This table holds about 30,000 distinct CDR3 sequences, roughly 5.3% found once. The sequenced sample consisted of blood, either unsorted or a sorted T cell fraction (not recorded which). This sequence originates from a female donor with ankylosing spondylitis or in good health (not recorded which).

The CDR3 region is CASSARTGYRLGANVLTF. In DNA, the CDR3 is TGTGCCAGCAGCGCCCGGACAGGGTATCGGCTTGGGGCCAACGTCCTGACTTTC. This rearrangement joins TRBV9 to TRBJ2-6, with TRBD1 identical over 8 bases. The length of the CDR3 is 18 residues. The germline gives CDR1 SGDLS, CDR2 YYNGEE. The junction had 11 bases not matched to a gene; V was cut back by 3 bases and J by 3 bases.